One sample yielded the 29 T cell receptor beta chains listed below, sequenced in a study of blood T cell repertoires in COVID-19. Method: immunoSEQ multiplex PCR; TCRdb's copy keeps in-frame clones and lacks some. The repertoire holds hundreds of thousands of clones, approximately 78% seen once, with under 15% in the top ten. Sequenced: peripheral blood. These TCRs come from an older woman with active or convalescent COVID-19.

The chain recombines TRBV5-4 with TRBJ1-2; D perhaps matches TRBD1 (6 bases). The germline CDR1 and CDR2 sequences are SGHNT and YYREEE (reference sequence). The V end was cut by 0 bases, the J end by 4 bases, with 10 bases between. CDR3 length: 14 residues. CDR3 DNA sequence: TGTGCCAGCAGCTTGGGGCAGGGGCCCTATGGCTACACCTTC. Residues: CASSLGQGPYGYTF.

V usage is TRBV28 and J usage is TRBJ1-2; TRBD1 is a possible D gene (5 bases). Looked up from germline, CDR1 is MDHEN and CDR2 is SYDVKM. This CDR3 contains 17 residues. V was trimmed by 2 bases and J by 4 bases, leaving 20 bases between them. The CDR3 DNA reads TGTGCCAGCAGTTTACGGTCAGCAGGAGGGGTTGGCTATGGCTACACCTTC. It translates to CASSLRSAGGVGYGYTF.

The J gene is TRBJ1-4, the V gene TRBV30; 7 bases align to TRBD1. The junction had 9 bases not matched to a gene; V was cut back by 8 bases and J by 6 bases. The CDR3 has 13 residues. Germline V gene sequence: CDR1 GTSNPN, CDR2 SVGIG (reference sequence). CDR3 sequence: CARSGTVDEKLFF. Here the CDR3 DNA reads TGTGCCCGATCCGGGACAGTTGATGAAAAACTGTTTTTT.

This clone was counted a single time. For the CDR3, the DNA is TGCAGTGCTAGTGAGTACGGTGCTATAGCTGGAAACACCATATATTTT. Residues: CSASEYGAIAGNTIYF. The chain couples TRBV20-1 to TRBJ1-3; D ambiguous. Trimming took 3 bases from V and 2 from J, leaving 17 bases between them. CDR3 length: 16 residues. Germline V gives CDR1 DFQATT, CDR2 SNEGSKA (reference sequence).

J is TRBJ1-3 and V is TRBV18; no definite D call. The CDR3 contains 17 residues. Germline V CDR1 and CDR2: KGHSH, LQKENI. With 2 bases removed from V and 0 bases from J, the gap between germline ends came to 14 bases. CDR3 in DNA: TGTGCCAGCTCACCAACTCCGCGGGGAATCTCTGGAAACACCATATATTTT. Encoded protein: CASSPTPRGISGNTIYF.

The V gene is TRBV29-1, the J gene TRBJ2-3; the match to TRBD2 covers 12 bases. CDR1 is SQVTM, CDR2 ANQGSEA, per germline. This CDR3 has 13 residues. Losses at the gene ends were 7 bases for V and 1 base for J; bases not matched to a gene: 0. CDR3 region: CSGLAGGTDTQYF. CDR3 in DNA: TGCAGCGGACTAGCGGGGGGCACAGATACGCAGTATTTT.

The V gene is TRBV5-1, the J gene TRBJ2-2; 9 nucleotides line up with TRBD1. V lost 2 bases to trimming and J lost 4 bases; unmatched junction nucleotides: 3. This CDR3 is 15 amino acids long. Germline values: CDR1 SGHRS, CDR2 YFSETQ. This chain's CDR3 is CASSFGQGFTGELFF. The CDR3 region has the DNA TGCGCCAGCAGCTTCGGACAGGGGTTCACCGGGGAGCTGTTTTTT.

The chain employs TRBV6-5 and TRBJ1-2, with D perhaps matching TRBD1 (5 bases). Trimming pared 8 bases from V and 2 bases from J, leaving 15 bases between. This CDR3 region has 14 residues. From germline, CDR1 is MNHEY and CDR2 SVGAGI. The CDR3 region is CASVGVLSNYGYTF. As DNA, the CDR3 is TGTGCCAGCGTAGGGGTCCTTTCGAACTATGGCTACACCTTC.

The genes are TRBV3-1 (or the pseudogene TRBV3-2) and TRBJ2-7; the D is unclear. Trimming removed 5 bases from V and 1 base from J, with 9 bases in between. The CDR3 runs 13 residues. Germline V gene data show CDR1 as LGHDT and CDR2 as YNNKEL (reference sequence). The CDR3 loop reads CASSLTTSYEQYF. The DNA for the CDR3 is TGTGCCAGCAGCTTGACAACTTCCTACGAGCAGTACTTC.

This rearrangement joins TRBV5-8 to TRBJ2-3; 7 bases map to TRBD2. Germline V gives CDR1 SGHTS, CDR2 YDEGEE. V trimming: 0 bases; J trimming: 3 bases; junction bases outside the gene matches: 4. The CDR3 length is 15 residues. The DNA for the CDR3 is TGTGCCAGCAGCTTGGGAGGACTAGAGACAGATACGCAGTATTTT. Residues: CASSLGGLETDTQYF.

J is TRBJ2-5 and V is TRBV12-3 or TRBV12-4; the D is unclear. Trimming shortened V by 6 bases and J by 7 bases, and 12 bases separated the two germline ends. The CDR3 is 12 residues long. This CDR3 reads CASSRDRGTQYF. CDR3 coding DNA: TGTGCCAGCAGCCGAGATCGCGGGACCCAGTACTTC.

This clone turned up a few times. The rearrangement links TRBV7-9 to TRBJ2-7; D is possibly TRBD1 (5 bases). The CDR3 contains 14 residues. Trimming removed 2 bases at V and 4 bases at J, with 12 bases between. In germline, CDR1 is SEHNR, CDR2 FQNEAQ (reference sequence). The CDR3 nucleotides read TGTGCCAGCAGCTTACAGGGCGATTCGTACGAGCAGTACTTC. Its translation is CASSLQGDSYEQYF.

The count of this clone is one. The CDR3 reads CASSLDSSGANVLTF. The CDR3, as DNA: TGTGCCAGCAGCTTAGACAGCTCTGGGGCCAACGTCCTGACTTTC. The chain carries TRBV7-3 and TRBJ2-6; D might be TRBD1 (5 bases). The CDR3 extends over 15 amino acids. CDR1 is SGHTA, CDR2 FQGTGA, per germline. V gave up 2 bases and J gave up 0 bases, with 5 bases separating them.

CDR3 sequence: CASSPTVNYGYTF. In nucleotides, the CDR3 is TGTGCCAGCTCACCGACAGTTAACTATGGCTACACCTTC. The gene calls are TRBV18 and TRBJ1-2; TRBD1 might be the D (5 bases). Per the germline V gene, CDR1 is KGHSH and CDR2 is LQKENI. The V end lost 3 bases, the J end lost 1 base, and 6 bases lay between the germline ends. This CDR3 contains 13 residues.

With regard to this clone: Other DNA sequences in the same sample also yield this CDR3. The J gene is TRBJ1-4, the V gene TRBV15, with D maybe TRBD1 (5 bases). V gave up 0 bases and J gave up 3 bases, with 5 bases separating them. The CDR3 spans 14 residues. CDR1 and CDR2 (germline): LNHNV, YYDKDF (reference sequence). The CDR3 sequence: CATSRDRANEKLFF. As DNA, the CDR3 is TGTGCCACCAGCAGAGACAGGGCTAATGAAAAACTGTTTTTT.

The chain carries TRBV12-5 and TRBJ2-5, with 9 bases matching TRBD2. This CDR3 has 17 residues. Looked up from germline, CDR1 is LGHNT and CDR2 is FRNRAP. The V gene end was trimmed by 2 bases and the J gene end by 2 bases; junction bases not matched to a gene: 9. The CDR3 spells CASGLPRGGADQETQYF. The CDR3, as DNA: TGTGCTAGTGGTTTGCCCCGCGGGGGGGCCGATCAAGAGACCCAGTACTTC.

The rearrangement uses TRBV28 and TRBJ1-3; 7 bases map to TRBD1. CDR3 length equals 17 residues. V gave up 6 bases and J gave up 2 bases; unmatched junction bases: 13. CDR1 is MDHEN and CDR2 is SYDVKM in the germline V gene. CDR3 region: CASRAMKGAQAGNTIYF. The CDR3 region has the DNA TGTGCCAGCAGAGCAATGAAGGGGGCGCAGGCTGGAAACACCATATATTTT.

Only one count was recorded for this clone. V gene TRBV6-1 combines with J gene TRBJ2-5, with a weak D call TRBD2 (6 bases). The CDR3 consists of 15 residues. V was pared by 3 bases and J by 4 bases, with 15 bases between. From germline, CDR1 is MNHNS and CDR2 SASEGT. The CDR3 DNA is TGTGCCAGCAGTGAGAACTGGGGGGTAGGAGAGACCCAGTACTTC. This translates into CASSENWGVGETQYF.

The chain links TRBV19 to TRBJ2-7, with TRBD1 matching 7 bases. V lost 5 bases to trimming and J lost 4 bases; unmatched junction nucleotides: 14. CDR1 is LNHDA, CDR2 SQIVND, per germline (reference sequence). The CDR3 runs to 16 residues. The chain's CDR3 is CASSVTGTRGAYEQYF. The CDR3 DNA reads as TGTGCCAGTAGTGTGACAGGGACCCGGGGTGCGTACGAGCAGTACTTC.

This clone was detected only a few times. The CDR3 bases are TGTGCCAGCAGCCCTTTGGGCCGGGAAGGCACTGAAGCTTTCTTT. Its translation: CASSPLGREGTEAFF. The rearrangement links TRBV14 to TRBJ1-1; D uncertain. The ends were cut back, 4 bases at V and 4 bases at J, with 16 bases in the middle. The CDR3 has 15 amino acids. Per germline, CDR1 SGHDN and CDR2 FVKESK.

V is TRBV18 and J is TRBJ2-1; TRBD2 matches 14 bases. Per germline, CDR1 KGHSH and CDR2 LQKENI. V was pared by 5 bases and J by 13 bases, with 13 bases of the junction left unmatched. CDR3 length equals 16 residues. The CDR3 reads CASSAGQTSGGGQQFF. CDR3 nucleotides: TGTGCCAGCTCAGCGGGCCAGACTAGCGGGGGGGGCCAACAGTTCTTC.

The rearrangement links TRBV5-4 to TRBJ1-1; D is unresolved. The CDR3 is made up of 12 amino acids. CDR1 SGHNT and CDR2 YYREEE come from the germline V gene (reference sequence). Trimming pared 1 base from V and 5 bases from J, leaving 6 bases between. The CDR3 spells CASSLSETEAFF. CDR3 DNA: TGTGCCAGCAGCTTGTCTGAGACTGAAGCTTTCTTT.

The rearrangement joins TRBV2 to TRBJ2-7, with 9 bases matching TRBD1. Germline lookup yields CDR1 SNHLY and CDR2 FYNNEI. This CDR3 is built from 14 residues. V was clipped by 5 bases and J by 6 bases; unmatched bases: 8. CDR3 sequence (DNA): TGTGCCAGCAGTTCCGACTACAGGGGGCGCGAGCAGTACTTC. As protein: CASSSDYRGREQYF. The full variable domain, completed using reference TRBV2 and TRBJ2-7, is EPEVTQTPSHQVTQMGQEVILRCVPISNHLYFYWYRQILGQKVEFLVSFYNNEISEKSEIFDDQFSVERPDGSNFTLKIRSTKLEDSAMYFCASSSDYRGREQYFGPGTRLTVT.

This clone was detected once. The V call is TRBV6-2 or TRBV6-3, the J call TRBJ1-5, with D maybe TRBD1 (5 bases). The ends were cut back, 2 bases at V and 6 bases at J, with 17 bases in the middle. The V gene's germline CDR1 is MNHEY and CDR2 SVGEGT. This CDR3 contains 16 residues. The CDR3 protein is CASSYAPHPGGQPQHF. CDR3 in DNA: TGTGCCAGCAGTTACGCTCCTCACCCGGGGGGTCAGCCCCAGCATTTT.

The rearrangement joins TRBV18 to TRBJ1-1; TRBD1 matches 12 bases. The CDR3 covers 15 residues. Germline values: CDR1 KGHSH, CDR2 LQKENI. With V trimmed by 3 bases and J by 5 bases, 4 bases remained unmatched. The DNA for the CDR3 is TGTGCCAGCTCACCTGGGACAGGGGGCCGGACTGAAGCTTTCTTT. It yields the protein CASSPGTGGRTEAFF. The full variable domain, in which reference TRBV18 and TRBJ1-1 provide the parts outside the CDR3, is NAGVMQNPRHLVRRRGQEARLRCSPMKGHSHVYWYRQLPEEGLKFMVYLQKENIIDESGMPKERFSAEFPKEGPSILRIQQVVRGDSAAYFCASSPGTGGRTEAFFGQGTRLTVV.

CDR3 loop: CASSARQSSYEQYF. CDR3 in DNA: TGTGCCAGCAGCGCCAGACAGAGCTCCTACGAGCAGTACTTC. This chain connects TRBV7-9 to TRBJ2-7, with a weak D call TRBD1 (5 bases). This CDR3 spans 14 amino acids. V was clipped by 5 bases and J by 0 bases, with 11 bases between them. Germline assignment: CDR1 SEHNR and CDR2 FQNEAQ (reference sequence).

The rearrangement links TRBV3-1 (or the pseudogene TRBV3-2) to TRBJ1-6, with D possibly matching TRBD1 (5 bases). V was trimmed by 1 base and J by 9 bases, leaving 13 bases between them. CDR3 length: 15 amino acids. The germline gives CDR1 LGHDT, CDR2 YNNKEL (reference sequence). DNA of the CDR3: TGTGCCAGCAGCCAAGGATCCAGGGAAGCTTCACCCCTCCACTTT. This encodes CASSQGSREASPLHF.

The V call is TRBV6-1, the J call TRBJ2-1; 9 bases are shared with TRBD2. The V gene end was trimmed by 5 bases and the J gene end by 1 base; junction bases not matched to a gene: 3. The germline V gene has CDR1 MNHNS and CDR2 SASEGT. The CDR3 sequence is 15 residues long. The CDR3 DNA is TGTGCCAGCAGTCAGGGACTAGCTTCCTACAATGAGCAGTTCTTC. As protein: CASSQGLASYNEQFF.

The chain is built from TRBV2 and TRBJ1-2; D ambiguous. Trimming left V 1 base short and J 4 bases short, with 7 bases between. Per the germline V gene, CDR1 is SNHLY and CDR2 is FYNNEI. CDR3 length equals 13 residues. The CDR3 nucleotides are TGTGCCAGCAGTGAAGACAGCTCCTATGGCTACACCTTC. Protein: CASSEDSSYGYTF.